Presented here are 6 T cell receptor beta chains from one specimen sequenced in a study of PD-1 blockade in classical Hodgkin lymphoma. Described time point: cycle 4 day 1 (C4D1), after about 6 weeks of nivolumab. Following autologous stem cell transplantation, relapse occurred in every patient, and exposure to brentuximab vedotin varied. Repertoires were generated with immunoSEQ multiplex PCR, while TCRdb's copy carries only in-frame clones and drops some. This table has about 39,000 clones, more than 70% appearing once. The sequences come from peripheral blood mononuclear cells (PBMCs), collected before the fourth cycle of nivolumab. The receptors here all came from a human donor with classical Hodgkin lymphoma.

The table lists this clone with many counts. The chain joins TRBV18 to TRBJ2-7; the match to TRBD1 covers 9 bases. V lost 4 bases, J lost 0 bases, and 4 bases stayed unmatched. This CDR3 is built from 15 residues. CDR1 and CDR2 from the germline V gene are KGHSH and LQKENI. This chain's CDR3 is CASSHTTGGSYEQYF. Written as DNA, the CDR3 is TGTGCCAGCTCACACACGACAGGGGGCTCCTACGAGCAGTACTTC.

The CDR3 loop is CASSRDRINEKLFF. CDR3 nucleotides: TGCGCCAGCAGCCGAGACAGGATAAATGAAAAACTGTTTTTT. The rearrangement uses TRBV4-1 and TRBJ1-4, with D possibly TRBD1 on 6 matching bases. V was trimmed by 4 bases and J by 5 bases, leaving 11 bases between them. The CDR3 consists of 14 residues. Germline V gene data show CDR1 as MGHRA and CDR2 as YSYEKL.

V is TRBV6-5 and J is TRBJ1-2; D possibly corresponds to TRBD1 (6 bases). V lost 6 bases and J lost 8, with 16 bases in between. Germline CDR1 MNHEY, CDR2 SVGAGI. The CDR3 has 13 amino acids. CDR3 in amino acids: CASSSIPQGGYTF. The DNA of the CDR3 is TGTGCCAGCAGCTCAATACCACAGGGAGGCTACACCTTC.

The sample holds a few counts of this clone. The chain joins TRBV19 to TRBJ1-2, with 8 bases identical to TRBD1. The CDR3 contains 15 residues. Looked up from germline, CDR1 is LNHDA and CDR2 is SQIVND (reference sequence). V was clipped by 4 bases and J by 4 bases; unmatched bases: 8. The CDR3 region is CASSTSTGAGYGYTF. DNA of the CDR3: TGTGCCAGTAGTACCTCGACAGGGGCGGGCTATGGCTACACCTTC.

The CDR3 sequence is CASNRNRATEAFF. CDR3 DNA sequence: TGTGCCAGCAATCGGAACAGGGCCACTGAAGCTTTCTTT. The chain recombines TRBV6-5 with TRBJ1-1; maybe TRBD1 (6 bases). Germline CDR1 is MNHEY and CDR2 is SVGAGI. The CDR3 covers 13 residues. V was clipped by 7 bases and J by 4 bases, with 13 bases between them.

The chain joins TRBV7-3 to TRBJ1-1; D is possibly TRBD1 (6 bases). The V end lost 6 bases, the J end lost 4 bases, and 15 bases lay between the germline ends. In germline, CDR1 is SGHTA, CDR2 FQGTGA. The CDR3 sequence is 14 residues long. CDR3 nucleotide sequence: TGTGCCAGCAGGTCAGGGGTATTTGGCACTGAAGCTTTCTTT. Protein: CASRSGVFGTEAFF.